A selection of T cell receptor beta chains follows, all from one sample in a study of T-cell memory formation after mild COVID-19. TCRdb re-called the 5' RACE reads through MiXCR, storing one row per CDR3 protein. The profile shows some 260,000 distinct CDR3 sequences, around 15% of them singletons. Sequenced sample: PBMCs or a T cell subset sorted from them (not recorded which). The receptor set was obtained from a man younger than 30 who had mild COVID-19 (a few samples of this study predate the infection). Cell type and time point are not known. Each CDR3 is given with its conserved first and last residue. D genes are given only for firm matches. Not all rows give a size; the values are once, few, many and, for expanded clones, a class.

DNA: TGCGCCAGCAGCCAGGGACCCGAAAATAGCAATCAGCCCCAGCATTTT; CDR3: CASSQGPENSNQPQHF; length: 16; V: TRBV5-1; J: TRBJ1-5; D: NA; size: few
DNA: TGTGCCATCAGTGGGGGACCGGGACAGGGGTCACCCACAGATACGCAGTATTTT; CDR3: CAISGGPGQGSPTDTQYF; length: 18; V: TRBV10-3; J: TRBJ2-3; D: TRBD1; size: NA
DNA: TGTGCCAGCAGCGTTCACACCGGGGAGCTGTTTTTT; CDR3: CASSVHTGELFF; length: 12; V: TRBV7-9; J: TRBJ2-2; D: NA; size: few
DNA: TGCAGTGCTAGCAGGACTAATGAAAAACTGTTTTTT; CDR3: CSASRTNEKLFF; length: 12; V: TRBV20-1; J: TRBJ1-4; D: NA; size: few
DNA: TGTGCCAGCGTCCAGACTAGGACAGGGGGCTTGGCCTACGAGCAGTACTTC; CDR3: CASVQTRTGGLAYEQYF; length: 17; V: TRBV6-5; J: TRBJ2-7; D: TRBD1; size: NA
DNA: TGTGCCAGCAGCTCCGGGACAACCTTCCCTTACAATGAGCAGTTCTTC; CDR3: CASSSGTTFPYNEQFF; length: 16; V: TRBV6-6; J: TRBJ2-1; D: NA; size: NA
DNA: TGCGCCAGCAGCCAAGATTGGCCATCGAACACCGGGGAGCTGTTTTTT; CDR3: CASSQDWPSNTGELFF; length: 16; V: TRBV4-3; J: TRBJ2-2; D: NA; size: NA
DNA: TGTGCCAGTAGTATATCGACAGGGGGAGAGACCCAGTACTTC; CDR3: CASSISTGGETQYF; length: 14; V: TRBV19; J: TRBJ2-5; D: TRBD1; size: NA
DNA: TGTGCCAGCAGCGTAGCTACAGCACAACTTGGAGAAAAACTGTTTTTT; CDR3: CASSVATAQLGEKLFF; length: 16; V: TRBV9; J: TRBJ1-4; D: NA; size: few
DNA: TGTGCCCTAGCCCGGGACAGCGCTGGGCGGGAGACCCAGTACTTC; CDR3: CALARDSAGRETQYF; length: 15; V: TRBV21-1; J: TRBJ2-5; D: NA; size: few
DNA: TGTGCCAGCACTCCGGGAGCAGGGAATTCACCCCTCCACTTT; CDR3: CASTPGAGNSPLHF; length: 14; V: TRBV6-5; J: TRBJ1-6; D: NA; size: few
DNA: TGTGCCAGCAGCTTGAAGACTAGCGGGGGGTACGAGCAGTACTTC; CDR3: CASSLKTSGGYEQYF; length: 15; V: TRBV5-4; J: TRBJ2-7; D: TRBD2; size: NA
DNA: TGCGCCAGCAGCCAATCACGCGGGGGCAGCTCCTATAATTCACCCCTCCACTTT; CDR3: CASSQSRGGSSYNSPLHF; length: 18; V: TRBV4-3; J: TRBJ1-6; D: NA; size: few
DNA: TGTGCCAGCAGCTTCTGGGGCCTAGCTCAAGAGACCCAGTACTTC; CDR3: CASSFWGLAQETQYF; length: 15; V: TRBV7-9; J: TRBJ2-5; D: NA; size: NA
DNA: TGTGCCAGCAGCGCGCGGAGCACTGAAGCTTTCTTT; CDR3: CASSARSTEAFF; length: 12; V: TRBV5-6; J: TRBJ1-1; D: NA; size: few
DNA: TGTGCCAGCCTGCCGCGGAGGACAGCACGAGATACGCAGTATTTT; CDR3: CASLPRRTARDTQYF; length: 15; V: TRBV7-8; J: TRBJ2-3; D: NA; size: NA
DNA: TGCGCCAGCAGCCAATCGCCGGACACCGGGGAGCTGTTTTTT; CDR3: CASSQSPDTGELFF; length: 14; V: TRBV4-3; J: TRBJ2-2; D: NA; size: few
DNA: TGTGCCAGCAGCTTGTTCGGGGCTAACAATGAGCAGTTCTTC; CDR3: CASSLFGANNEQFF; length: 14; V: TRBV7-2; J: TRBJ2-1; D: NA; size: few
DNA: TGCGCCAGCAGCTTAGCAGGCAAGAATTCACCCCTCCACTTT; CDR3: CASSLAGKNSPLHF; length: 14; V: TRBV5-1; J: TRBJ1-6; D: NA; size: many
DNA: TGTGCCAGCAGCCCACCCTCCGGGGGGGGCGTTCCCTACGAGCAGTACTTC; CDR3: CASSPPSGGGVPYEQYF; length: 17; V: TRBV5-6; J: TRBJ2-7; D: TRBD2; size: NA
DNA: TGTGCCAGCAGCGGGGGTTACGAGACCCAGTACTTC; CDR3: CASSGGYETQYF; length: 12; V: TRBV5-4; J: TRBJ2-5; D: NA; size: NA
DNA: TGTGCCAGTATGAGGCGGCCCGACGCTAACTATGGCTACACCTTC; CDR3: CASMRRPDANYGYTF; length: 15; V: TRBV19; J: TRBJ1-2; D: NA; size: NA
DNA: TGTGCCACCACCGAGGGGGGCTATGGCTACACCTTC; CDR3: CATTEGGYGYTF; length: 12; V: TRBV28; J: TRBJ1-2; D: NA; size: NA
DNA: TGCGCCAGCAGCCAAGCTCCGGGGGGGCGGAGGGAGACCCAGTACTTC; CDR3: CASSQAPGGRRETQYF; length: 16; V: TRBV4-3; J: TRBJ2-5; D: TRBD2; size: NA
DNA: TGCGCCAGCAAAGGTAGCGGGTACTCCTACAATGAGCAGTTCTTC; CDR3: CASKGSGYSYNEQFF; length: 15; V: TRBV5-1; J: TRBJ2-1; D: TRBD2; size: few
DNA: TGCGCCAGCAGCCGCGCGGGGGATACCTATGGCTACACCTTC; CDR3: CASSRAGDTYGYTF; length: 14; V: TRBV5-1; J: TRBJ1-2; D: NA; size: few
DNA: TGTGCCAGCAGCCAAGGGACATTTGGTGGCTACACCTTC; CDR3: CASSQGTFGGYTF; length: 13; V: TRBV3-1; J: TRBJ1-2; D: NA; size: few
DNA: TGCGCCAGCAGCGAGGACGGGGGATATTCACCCCTCCACTTT; CDR3: CASSEDGGYSPLHF; length: 14; V: TRBV5-1; J: TRBJ1-6; D: NA; size: few
DNA: TGTGCCAGCAGCCGGGACGACTATGGCTACACCTTC; CDR3: CASSRDDYGYTF; length: 12; V: TRBV7-9; J: TRBJ1-2; D: NA; size: few
DNA: TGTGCCAGCAGTTACGCGGCAGGGACATACGGGGAGCTGTTTTTT; CDR3: CASSYAAGTYGELFF; length: 15; V: TRBV6-2/TRBV6-3; J: TRBJ2-2; D: NA; size: NA
DNA: TGCGCCAGCAGCTTTTCGACTAGCCGGGAGACCCAGTACTTC; CDR3: CASSFSTSRETQYF; length: 14; V: TRBV5-1; J: TRBJ2-5; D: TRBD2; size: few
DNA: TGTGCCAGCAGCAAGAATAGCGGGGGGGCCGCGCATACGCAGTATTTT; CDR3: CASSKNSGGAAHTQYF; length: 16; V: TRBV7-2; J: TRBJ2-3; D: TRBD2; size: few
DNA: TGTGCCATCAGTGGGTCGGACAGGGGAAATTCACCCCTCCACTTT; CDR3: CAISGSDRGNSPLHF; length: 15; V: TRBV10-3; J: TRBJ1-6; D: TRBD1; size: few
DNA: TGTGCCAGCAGTGACCGACGCGGGAACAGGGGGACGGAGACCCAGTACTTC; CDR3: CASSDRRGNRGTETQYF; length: 17; V: TRBV6-4; J: TRBJ2-5; D: TRBD1; size: NA
DNA: TGTGCCAGCAGCTTTAGCGGGGGAGAAAGGTACACAGATACGCAGTATTTT; CDR3: CASSFSGGERYTDTQYF; length: 17; V: TRBV3-1; J: TRBJ2-3; D: TRBD2; size: once
DNA: TGTGCCAGCAGTGACCACAGGGAAACTGAAGCTTTCTTT; CDR3: CASSDHRETEAFF; length: 13; V: TRBV12-3/TRBV12-4; J: TRBJ1-1; D: NA; size: NA
DNA: TGTGCCAGCAGCCGGACTAGCGGGGGGGCCTTGGGCTACGAGCAGTACTTC; CDR3: CASSRTSGGALGYEQYF; length: 17; V: TRBV6-5; J: TRBJ2-7; D: TRBD2; size: NA
DNA: TGTGCCAGCAGTTACTCGGCGGGGGCGGATCAGCCCCAGCATTTT; CDR3: CASSYSAGADQPQHF; length: 15; V: TRBV6-5; J: TRBJ1-5; D: NA; size: few
DNA: TGTGCCAGCAGTTTACGGCGGGGGGATTCCTACAATGAGCAGTTCTTC; CDR3: CASSLRRGDSYNEQFF; length: 16; V: TRBV27; J: TRBJ2-1; D: TRBD2; size: many
DNA: TGTGCCAGCACCAGGGACGAAAATCAGCCCCAGCATTTT; CDR3: CASTRDENQPQHF; length: 13; V: TRBV6-2/TRBV6-3; J: TRBJ1-5; D: NA; size: few
DNA: TGTGCCAGCAGTTCGCGACACTTCCCAACCTACGAGCAGTACTTC; CDR3: CASSSRHFPTYEQYF; length: 15; V: TRBV27; J: TRBJ2-7; D: NA; size: NA
DNA: TGTGCCAGCAGTTCCAGGGAGGGGCGAACTACCGAAGCTTTCTTT; CDR3: CASSSREGRTTEAFF; length: 15; V: TRBV12-3/TRBV12-4; J: TRBJ1-1; D: NA; size: NA
DNA: TGCGCCAGCAGCATAAGACAGGGGGCCGAGACCCAGTACTTC; CDR3: CASSIRQGAETQYF; length: 14; V: TRBV5-1; J: TRBJ2-5; D: TRBD1; size: few
DNA: TGTGCCAGCAGTTACTCCCGCAGTTCTACGCAGTATTTT; CDR3: CASSYSRSSTQYF; length: 13; V: TRBV6-5; J: TRBJ2-3; D: NA; size: few
DNA: TGCAGTGCTAGAGGGTTGGGAGAGACCCAGTACTTC; CDR3: CSARGLGETQYF; length: 12; V: TRBV20-1; J: TRBJ2-5; D: NA; size: NA
DNA: TGCGCCAGCAGCCAAGCCCGGACAGGGGCCAAGTTCTTC; CDR3: CASSQARTGAKFF; length: 13; V: TRBV4-3; J: TRBJ2-1; D: TRBD1; size: few
DNA: TGCGCCAGCAGCAGGGGACAGTCAACTAACTATGGCTACACCTTC; CDR3: CASSRGQSTNYGYTF; length: 15; V: TRBV5-1; J: TRBJ1-2; D: TRBD1; size: few
DNA: TGCAGTGCTAGGCCAACAGCGGGGACCCAGTACTTC; CDR3: CSARPTAGTQYF; length: 12; V: TRBV20-1; J: TRBJ2-5; D: NA; size: few
DNA: TGTGCCAGCAGATGGGACGGAACTAATTCACCCCTCCACTTT; CDR3: CASRWDGTNSPLHF; length: 14; V: TRBV28; J: TRBJ1-6; D: NA; size: few
DNA: TGCAGTGCTATACCCACTAGCGGGGATAAAGCAGATACGCAGTATTTT; CDR3: CSAIPTSGDKADTQYF; length: 16; V: TRBV20-1; J: TRBJ2-3; D: TRBD2; size: NA
DNA: TGTGCCAGCAGCTTAGGCGTCAGCCAAGAGACCCAGTACTTC; CDR3: CASSLGVSQETQYF; length: 14; V: TRBV7-8; J: TRBJ2-5; D: NA; size: NA
DNA: TGTGCCAGCAGTTGGAGTTGGGGTGAGACCCAGTACTTC; CDR3: CASSWSWGETQYF; length: 13; V: TRBV2; J: TRBJ2-5; D: NA; size: NA
DNA: TGTGCCAGCAGCGTAGGCCCGGGAGGGTCGACCTACGAGCAGTACTTC; CDR3: CASSVGPGGSTYEQYF; length: 16; V: TRBV9; J: TRBJ2-7; D: TRBD2; size: NA
DNA: TGCGCCAGCAGGGACCTAGCGGGGGCAAATGAGCAGTTCTTC; CDR3: CASRDLAGANEQFF; length: 14; V: TRBV5-1; J: TRBJ2-1; D: TRBD2; size: few
DNA: TGTGCCAGCAGCTCGGAGGGGAATTCACCCCTCCACTTT; CDR3: CASSSEGNSPLHF; length: 13; V: TRBV7-9; J: TRBJ1-6; D: NA; size: many
DNA: TGTGCCAGCAGTATACACACAGTCGGGTATGGCTACACCTTC; CDR3: CASSIHTVGYGYTF; length: 14; V: TRBV12-3/TRBV12-4; J: TRBJ1-2; D: NA; size: few
DNA: TGTGCCAGCAGCCCCGGGACAGGGGCGATTTCTCGGGCTAATGAAAAACTGTTTTTT; CDR3: CASSPGTGAISRANEKLFF; length: 19; V: TRBV7-2; J: TRBJ1-4; D: TRBD1; size: few